The text below deals with one T cell receptor (beta chain). This record comes from a study of blood T cell repertoires in COVID-19. Libraries were prepared by immunoSEQ multiplex PCR; TCRdb keeps only in-frame clonotypes and omits some of them. The data contain some 300,000 clones, roughly 84% of them singletons. Recruits, aged roughly 18 to 95 years, lived in 24 US areas. Participants had their cohort set by participant-reported clinical history. For recovered donors of Cohort 3, there were two negative PCRs, clearance, or symptom resolution. The CDR3 contains 15 residues. The V end was cut by 0 bases, the J end by 5 bases, with 14 bases between. Germline CDR1 is SGHTA and CDR2 is FQGNSA.

This receptor was taken from a woman in her twenties or thirties who had recovered from COVID-19. The chain employs TRBV7-2 and TRBJ2-7; D perhaps matches TRBD1 (6 bases). Sequencing used PBMCs or T cells enriched from blood (not recorded which). CDR3 bases: TGTGCCAGCAGCTTAGCCTTCTCAGGGGACAACGAGCAGTACTTC. Translation: CASSLAFSGDNEQYF.